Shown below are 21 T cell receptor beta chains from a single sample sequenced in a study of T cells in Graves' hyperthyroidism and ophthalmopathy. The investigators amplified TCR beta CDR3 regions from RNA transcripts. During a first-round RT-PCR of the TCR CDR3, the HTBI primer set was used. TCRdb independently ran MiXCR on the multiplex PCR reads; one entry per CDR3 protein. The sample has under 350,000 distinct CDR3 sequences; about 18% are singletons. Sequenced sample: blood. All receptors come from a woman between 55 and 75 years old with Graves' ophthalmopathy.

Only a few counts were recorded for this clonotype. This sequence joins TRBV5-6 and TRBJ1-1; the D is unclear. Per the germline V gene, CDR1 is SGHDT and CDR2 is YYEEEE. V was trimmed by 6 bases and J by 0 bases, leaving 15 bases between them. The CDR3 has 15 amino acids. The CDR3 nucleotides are TGTGCCAGCAACGTGTATGTACCAATGAACACTGAAGCTTTCTTT. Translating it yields CASNVYVPMNTEAFF.

In DNA, the CDR3 is TGTGCCAGCAGTTTAGCGCCCCGGACTGTCTTACTTGGCAATCAGCCCCAGCATTTT. Translation gives CASSLAPRTVLLGNQPQHF. The chain couples TRBV12-3 or TRBV12-4 to TRBJ1-5; D remains unclear. Trimming shortened V by 0 bases and J by 2 bases, and 20 bases separated the two germline ends. This CDR3 is built from 19 residues.

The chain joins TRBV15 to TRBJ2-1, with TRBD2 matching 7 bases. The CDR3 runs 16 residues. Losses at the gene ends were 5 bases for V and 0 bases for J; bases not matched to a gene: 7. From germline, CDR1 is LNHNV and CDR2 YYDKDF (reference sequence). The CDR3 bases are TGTGCCACCAGCGAAACGCTAGCGGTCTCCTACAATGAGCAGTTCTTC. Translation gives CATSETLAVSYNEQFF.

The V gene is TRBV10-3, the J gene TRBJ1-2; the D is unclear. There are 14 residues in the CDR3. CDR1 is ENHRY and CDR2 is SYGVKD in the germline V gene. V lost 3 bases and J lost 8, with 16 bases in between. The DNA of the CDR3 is TGTGCCATCAGTGACGGGGATTCGGCGCGCGGCTACACCTTC. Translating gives CAISDGDSARGYTF.

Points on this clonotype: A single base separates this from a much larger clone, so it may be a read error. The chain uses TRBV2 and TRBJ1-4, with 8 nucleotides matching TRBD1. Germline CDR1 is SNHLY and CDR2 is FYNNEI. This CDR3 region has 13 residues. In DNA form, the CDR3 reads TGTGCCAACAGTCGGACAGGGAATGAAAAACTGTTTTTT. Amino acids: CANSRTGNEKLFF.

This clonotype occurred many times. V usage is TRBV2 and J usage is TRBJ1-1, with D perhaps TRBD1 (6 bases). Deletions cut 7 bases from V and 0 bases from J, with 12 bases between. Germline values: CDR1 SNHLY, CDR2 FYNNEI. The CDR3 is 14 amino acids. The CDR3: CASTRTDLNTEAFF. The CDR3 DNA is TGTGCCAGCACCCGGACAGATTTGAACACTGAAGCTTTCTTT.

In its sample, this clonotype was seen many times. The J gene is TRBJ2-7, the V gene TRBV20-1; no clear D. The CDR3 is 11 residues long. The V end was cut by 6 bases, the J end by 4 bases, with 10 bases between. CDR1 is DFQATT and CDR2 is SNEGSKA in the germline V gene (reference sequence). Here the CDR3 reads CSAGRLYEQYF. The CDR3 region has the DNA TGCAGTGCGGGTCGACTGTACGAGCAGTACTTC.

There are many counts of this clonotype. In nucleotides, the CDR3 is TGCGCCAGCAGCCAACAGGGTTTCACTGAAGCTTTCTTT. This encodes CASSQQGFTEAFF. The chain links TRBV5-1 to TRBJ1-1; weak D call: TRBD1 (6 bases). Germline V lookup: CDR1 SGHRS, CDR2 YFSETQ. V was clipped by 4 bases and J by 4 bases, with 11 bases between them. This CDR3 has 13 residues.

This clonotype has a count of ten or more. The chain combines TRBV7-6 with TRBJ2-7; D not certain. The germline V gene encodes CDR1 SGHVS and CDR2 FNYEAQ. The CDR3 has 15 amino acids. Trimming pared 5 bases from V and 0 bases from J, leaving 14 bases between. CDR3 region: CASSVGIGLSYEQYF. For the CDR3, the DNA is TGTGCCAGCAGCGTCGGTATCGGGCTCTCCTACGAGCAGTACTTC.

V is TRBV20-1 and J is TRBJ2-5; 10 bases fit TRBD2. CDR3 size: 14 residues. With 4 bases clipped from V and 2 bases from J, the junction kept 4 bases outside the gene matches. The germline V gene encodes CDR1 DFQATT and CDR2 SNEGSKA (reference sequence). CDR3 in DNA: TGCAGTGCTACAACTAGCGGGGAGCAAGAGACCCAGTACTTC. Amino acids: CSATTSGEQETQYF.

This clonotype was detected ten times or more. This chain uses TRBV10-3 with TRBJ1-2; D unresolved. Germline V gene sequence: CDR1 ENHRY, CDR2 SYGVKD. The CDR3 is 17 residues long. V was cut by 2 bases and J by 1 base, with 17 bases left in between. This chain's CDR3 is CAISEGRRPDFNYGYTF. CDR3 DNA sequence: TGTGCCATCAGTGAGGGCAGGAGACCAGATTTTAACTATGGCTACACCTTC.

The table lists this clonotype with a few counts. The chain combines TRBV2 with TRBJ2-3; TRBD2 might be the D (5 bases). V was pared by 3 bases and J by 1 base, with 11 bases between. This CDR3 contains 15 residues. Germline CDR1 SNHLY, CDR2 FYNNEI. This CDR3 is CASSESSAGTDTQYF. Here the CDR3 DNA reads TGTGCCAGCAGTGAGAGTAGCGCCGGCACAGATACGCAGTATTTT.

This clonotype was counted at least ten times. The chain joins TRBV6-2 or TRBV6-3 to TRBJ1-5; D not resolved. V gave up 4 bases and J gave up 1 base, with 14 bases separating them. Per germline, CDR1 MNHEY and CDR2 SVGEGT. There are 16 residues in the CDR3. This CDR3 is CASSSLEGLSNQPQHF. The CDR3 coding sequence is TGTGCCAGCAGTTCATTGGAGGGATTAAGCAATCAGCCCCAGCATTTT.

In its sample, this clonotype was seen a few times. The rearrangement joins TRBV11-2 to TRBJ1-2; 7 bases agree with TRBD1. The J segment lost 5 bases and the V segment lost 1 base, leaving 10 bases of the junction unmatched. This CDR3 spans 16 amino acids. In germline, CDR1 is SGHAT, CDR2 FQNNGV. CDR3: CASSLARTGTDYGYTF. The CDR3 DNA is TGTGCCAGCAGCTTAGCTCGGACAGGAACTGATTATGGCTACACCTTC.

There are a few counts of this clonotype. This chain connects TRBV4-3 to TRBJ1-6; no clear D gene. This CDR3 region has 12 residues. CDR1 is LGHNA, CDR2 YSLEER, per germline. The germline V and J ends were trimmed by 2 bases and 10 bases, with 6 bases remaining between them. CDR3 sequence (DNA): TGCGCCAGCAGCCAACCTAAATCACCCCTCCACTTT. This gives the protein CASSQPKSPLHF.

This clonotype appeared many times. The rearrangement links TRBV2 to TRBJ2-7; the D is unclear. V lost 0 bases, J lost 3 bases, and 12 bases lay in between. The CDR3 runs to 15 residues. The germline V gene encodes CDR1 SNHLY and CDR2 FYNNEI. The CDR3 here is CASSEARPTLYEQYF. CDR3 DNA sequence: TGTGCCAGCAGTGAAGCGCGGCCCACTCTCTACGAGCAGTACTTC. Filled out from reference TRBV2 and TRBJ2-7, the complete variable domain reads EPEVTQTPSHQVTQMGQEVILRCVPISNHLYFYWYRQILGQKVEFLVSFYNNEISEKSEIFDDQFSVERPDGSNFTLKIRSTKLEDSAMYFCASSEARPTLYEQYFGPGTRLTVT.

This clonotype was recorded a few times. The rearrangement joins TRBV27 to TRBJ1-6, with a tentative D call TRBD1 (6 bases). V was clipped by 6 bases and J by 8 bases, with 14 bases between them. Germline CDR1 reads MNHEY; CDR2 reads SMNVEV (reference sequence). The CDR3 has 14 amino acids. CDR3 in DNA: TGTGCCAGCAGGGGGGCTATATCGGATTCACCCCTCCACTTT. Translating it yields CASRGAISDSPLHF.

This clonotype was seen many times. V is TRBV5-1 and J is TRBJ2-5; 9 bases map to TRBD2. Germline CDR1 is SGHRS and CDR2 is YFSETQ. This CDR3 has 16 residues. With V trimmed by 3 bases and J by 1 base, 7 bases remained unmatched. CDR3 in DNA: TGCGCCAGCAGCTCCACAGCGGGGGGTTTCCAAGAGACCCAGTACTTC. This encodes CASSSTAGGFQETQYF.

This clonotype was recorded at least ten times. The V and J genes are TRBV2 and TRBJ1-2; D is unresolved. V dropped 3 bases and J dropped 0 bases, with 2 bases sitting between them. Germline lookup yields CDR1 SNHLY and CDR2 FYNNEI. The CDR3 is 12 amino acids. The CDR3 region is CASSEANYGYTF. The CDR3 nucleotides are TGTGCCAGCAGTGAGGCTAACTATGGCTACACCTTC. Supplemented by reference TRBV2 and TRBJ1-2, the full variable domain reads EPEVTQTPSHQVTQMGQEVILRCVPISNHLYFYWYRQILGQKVEFLVSFYNNEISEKSEIFDDQFSVERPDGSNFTLKIRSTKLEDSAMYFCASSEANYGYTFGSGTRLTVV.

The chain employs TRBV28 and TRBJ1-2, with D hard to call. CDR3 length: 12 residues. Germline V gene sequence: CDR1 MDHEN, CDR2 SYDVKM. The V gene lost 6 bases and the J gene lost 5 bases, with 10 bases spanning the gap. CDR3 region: CASSLQRYGYTF. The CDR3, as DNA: TGTGCCAGCAGCCTACAGCGTTATGGCTACACCTTC.

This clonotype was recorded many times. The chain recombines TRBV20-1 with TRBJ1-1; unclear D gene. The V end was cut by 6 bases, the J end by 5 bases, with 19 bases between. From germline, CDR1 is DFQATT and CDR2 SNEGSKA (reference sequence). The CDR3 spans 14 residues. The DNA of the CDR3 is TGCAGTGCCCGGATAGGAGGACGGAAAACTGAAGCTTTCTTT. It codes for CSARIGGRKTEAFF.